This T cell receptor (beta chain) derives from a study of CD8+CD57+ T cells in acquired aplastic anemia. Patients chosen for sequencing had CD8+CD57+ cells that had expanded, as shown by flow cytometry. The template for TCR beta VDJ and CDR3 sequence profiling was genomic DNA. TCRdb processed the reads anew with MiXCR; each CDR3 protein has one entry. The table shows approximately 59,000 distinct CDR3 sequences, with around 50% occurring only once. Ten or more counts support this clonotype. The junction departs from the called germline gene at one end, perhaps through a read error. The specimen sequenced was sorted CD4+, CD8+, or CD8+CD57+ T cells (not recorded which) from PBMCs. This sequence originates from a human donor with aplastic anemia.

The CDR3 protein is CDSSQDRGRNTEAFF. The CDR3 DNA reads TGTGACAGCAGCCAAGATAGGGGGCGGAACACTGAAGCTTTCTTT. V and J are TRBV14 and TRBJ1-1, with 7 bases that match TRBD1. Germline loops: CDR1 SGHDN, CDR2 FVKESK. The CDR3 sequence is 15 residues long.